This T cell receptor beta chain was recovered during a study of cytomegalovirus exposure and HLA in healthy donors. Study-wide points: Reported performance of the classifier showed diagnosis of cytomegalovirus status with high specificity and sensitivity. The presence/absence work took it that sequencing depth was about the same across donors. The later analysis indicated that the majority of CMV-associated TCR beta chains appeared HLA-restricted.

In regard to this clone: Its target is not known.

The PCR had 60 Vbeta and 13 Jbeta primers. Only in-frame clones appear in the TCRdb table, and some are missing; sequencing was by immunoSEQ multiplex PCR. This sample carries 200,000 to 250,000 clones, around 75% of them seen once, and the ten largest clones take 1.8%. The sample comprised PBMCs. This TCR was recovered from a woman aged 25 to 39 in good health and CMV-seronegative.

This CDR3 is CASSLESGGLDEKLFF. CDR3 DNA: TGCGCCAGCAGCTTGGAATCAGGGGGCTTGGATGAAAAACTGTTTTTT. The chain couples TRBV5-1 to TRBJ1-4, with 8 bases fitting TRBD1. V shed 0 bases and J 6 bases; nucleotides not matched to a gene: 7. Germline V CDR1 and CDR2: SGHRS, YFSETQ. The CDR3 is 16 residues long.